Here is one TCR beta chain with its context. Its antigen is not identified. Following RNA extraction, reverse transcription yielded cDNA that acted as the sequencing template. The assay was immunoSEQ multiplex PCR, and TCRdb's table has in-frame clones only and misses some. The table records 130,000 to 150,000 clones, roughly 50% of them present only once. The data belong to a study of CD8+ T cells in alopecia areata. In the study overall: The study gave treated patients oral tofacitinib at 5 to 10 mg twice daily.

Using a FACSAria, the CD4+ and CD8+ T cells were sorted from the PBMCs. Whole-study results and caveats: In scalp samples, resident alphabeta T cells of normal skin are also sequenced. Elevated clonality characterized lesional scalp relative to normal scalp, particularly in alopecia totalis/universalis.

Germline CDR1 reads MDHEN; CDR2 reads SYDVKM. V lost 8 bases and J lost 3, with 10 bases in between. The CDR3 has 12 amino acids. The rearrangement joins TRBV28 to TRBJ1-1; D perhaps matches TRBD1 (6 bases). The sequence was obtained from a human donor with alopecia areata. Sequencing was carried out using CD4+ T cells sorted from blood. The CDR3 DNA follows: TGTGCCAGCCCGGCAGGGGACACTGAAGCTTTCTTT. It yields the protein CASPAGDTEAFF.